Listed below are T cell receptor beta chains from one sample, sequenced in a study of CD8 T cells in ankylosing spondylitis. TCRdb fed the 5' RACE reads into MiXCR, producing one record per CDR3 protein. The table shows 700,000 to 850,000 distinct CDR3 sequences, with approximately 10% occurring only once. Sequencing was done on a sample of blood, either unsorted or a sorted T cell fraction (not recorded which). Receptor source: a male donor with ankylosing spondylitis. The conserved cysteine and the conserved F or W are not part of the CDR3 here.

J | V | CDR3
TRBJ2-3 | TRBV6-1 | ASSEPGVGTQY
TRBJ1-1 | TRBV5-1 | ASSLDKGVKTEAF
TRBJ2-5 | TRBV28 | ASSSWRGQMQETQY
TRBJ2-5 | TRBV15 | ATSRDRATQETQY
TRBJ2-7 | TRBV20-1 | SASTRIPYEQY
TRBJ2-1 | TRBV11-1 | ASSFSSPGTGTINEQF
TRBJ2-1 | TRBV7-2 | ASSQGGGRGSYNEQF
TRBJ2-7 | TRBV20-1 | SGDRTADSYEQY
TRBJ2-5 | TRBV20-1 | SAALVGQETQY
TRBJ2-1 | TRBV29-1 | SVEGGGRSYNEQF
TRBJ2-1 | TRBV7-6 | ASSLDDVGTRGYNEQF
TRBJ2-3 | TRBV9 | ASTVGRTSTDTQY
TRBJ2-6 | TRBV20-1 | SADRDSGANVLT
TRBJ2-7 | TRBV20-1 | SAGQNYEQY
TRBJ1-1 | TRBV10-3 | AISPGGSWTEAF
TRBJ1-4 | TRBV5-1 | ASSFRLNEKLF
TRBJ2-2 | TRBV15 | ATKGLVNTGELF
TRBJ1-2 | TRBV6-5 | ASSYYQRGTNYGYT
TRBJ2-7 | TRBV5-6 | ASSNRDYKDPQY
TRBJ2-7 | TRBV10-3 | AIRPSGGVSYEQY
TRBJ2-7 | TRBV20-1 | SASGAGSSSYEQY
TRBJ1-2 | TRBV12-3/TRBV12-4 | ASSLESYGYT